The T cell receptor beta chain described here comes from a study of regulatory T cells in long-lasting Graves disease. Points from the study as a whole: Accuracy was possibly reduced by small sample size. Persistent cases favored TRBV28, TRBJ1-2 and TRBJ2-5.

In this sample, this clonotype turned up a few times. Its antigen is not identified. V lost 6 bases, J lost 1 base, and 9 bases stayed unmatched. The CDR3 is made up of 16 amino acids. Germline V gene data show CDR1 as MNHNS and CDR2 as SASEGT. Arm-PCR with iRepertoire HTBI primers amplified the CDR3 regions for these TCR beta libraries. MiXCR, applied by TCRdb to the multiplex PCR reads, yields one record per CDR3 protein. The sample lists 400,000 to 500,000 distinct CDR3 sequences; approximately 14% were seen once. As to time point: newly diagnosed GD, antithyroid drugs for less than 3 months. There was RNA extracted from PBMCs, and the TCR library was made from it. This sample was shared with a second study, whose subject was T cells in Graves' hyperthyroidism and ophthalmopathy. That paper adds: The primer set for the first-round RT-PCR of the TCR CDR3 was HTBI.

This TCR was sampled from a woman aged 45-65 years with Graves disease. The V gene is TRBV6-1, the J gene TRBJ2-4; 7 nucleotides align to TRBD2. This material consisted of peripheral blood mononuclear cells (PBMCs), taken at new diagnosis, from a patient treated with antithyroid drugs. The CDR3 sequence is CASSYGGGWAKNIQYF. CDR3 coding DNA: TGTGCCAGCAGCTATGGGGGGGGGTGGGCCAAAAACATTCAGTACTTC.